These T cell receptor beta chains were read from a single sample in a study of post-analysis software for immune sequencing data. TCRdb re-called the PCR reads with MiXCR, one entry per CDR3 protein. This table has about 460,000 distinct CDR3 sequences, nearly 45% appearing once. The sequenced sample consisted of blood. These TCRs come from a girl aged 10 to 17 with multiple sclerosis. The CDR3 runs from the conserved cysteine through the conserved F or W. D genes are given only for firm matches. Not all rows give a size; the values are once, few, many and, for expanded clones, a class.

d_call j_call v_call clone_size cdr3_aa cdr3_nt
TRBD1 TRBJ1-2 TRBV7-2 few CASSENRGGYGYTF TGTGCCAGCAGCGAAAACAGGGGAGGGTATGGCTACACCTTC
NA TRBJ2-7 TRBV5-1 once CASSARGFLRGGYEQYF TGCGCCAGCAGCGCAAGAGGATTCCTACGTGGGGGCTACGAGCAGTACTTC
NA TRBJ2-7 TRBV10-3 NA CAIKSALSPLGDYEQYF TGTGCCATCAAATCGGCCCTCTCTCCGTTGGGGGACTACGAGCAGTACTTC
TRBD2 TRBJ2-1 TRBV14 few CASSRVAGRGNIVQFF TGTGCCAGCAGCCGGGTAGCGGGCCGTGGCAACATTGTGCAGTTCTTC
TRBD1 TRBJ2-1 TRBV6-4 NA CASSELTGVEQFF TGTGCCAGCAGTGAGTTGACAGGGGTTGAGCAGTTCTTC
NA TRBJ2-5 TRBV5-1 NA CASSLGRDQETQYF TGCGCCAGCAGCTTGGGTAGAGATCAAGAGACCCAGTACTTC
NA TRBJ2-3 TRBV6-6 NA CASRGAASDTQYF TGTGCCAGCAGGGGGGCCGCCTCAGATACGCAGTATTTT
NA TRBJ2-6 TRBV20-1 NA CSASTGTWGLSGANVLTF TGCAGTGCTAGCACCGGGACCTGGGGGCTCTCTGGGGCCAACGTCCTGACTTTC
NA TRBJ2-6 TRBV7-6 few CASSSRRLSGANVLTF TGTGCCAGCAGCTCTCGACGGCTCTCTGGGGCCAACGTCCTGACTTTC
NA TRBJ2-4 TRBV29-1 many CSVGTGAGGKNIQYF TGCAGCGTTGGGACAGGGGCGGGAGGCAAAAACATTCAGTACTTC
TRBD1 TRBJ2-7 TRBV18 NA CASSPPGQGAYEQYF TGTGCCAGCTCACCACCGGGCCAGGGGGCGTACGAGCAGTACTTC
NA TRBJ2-1 TRBV7-3 NA CASSLNGGAGNEQFF TGTGCCAGCAGCTTAAATGGGGGCGCGGGCAATGAGCAGTTCTTC
NA TRBJ2-7 TRBV7-2 NA CASSLRSGDEQYF TGTGCCAGCAGCTTACGTTCCGGGGACGAGCAGTACTTC
NA TRBJ1-1 TRBV12-3/TRBV12-4 once CASSFLGGRGGMNTEAFF TGTGCCAGCAGTTTTTTAGGGGGGCGCGGGGGAATGAACACTGAAGCTTTCTTT
NA TRBJ1-1 TRBV7-2 few CASSLGGARPRGTEAFF TGTGCCAGCAGCTTAGGGGGGGCGCGGCCCCGGGGAACTGAAGCTTTCTTT
NA TRBJ2-7 TRBV20-1 few CSASLPSYEQYF TGCAGTGCTAGTCTCCCTTCCTACGAGCAGTACTTC
NA TRBJ2-3 TRBV20-1 NA CSARDFLEGTDTQYF TGCAGTGCTAGAGATTTCCTAGAGGGCACAGATACGCAGTATTTT
NA TRBJ2-7 TRBV7-9 NA CASSLSGGESPLYEQYF TGTGCCAGCAGCTTATCCGGGGGCGAGTCCCCTCTCTACGAGCAGTACTTC
TRBD1 TRBJ2-5 TRBV5-5 few CASSLVGTGGETQYF TGTGCCAGCAGCTTGGTGGGGACAGGTGGGGAGACCCAGTACTTC
NA TRBJ2-1 TRBV20-1 NA CSAREARVGRGPLNEQFF TGCAGTGCTCGCGAAGCTAGAGTGGGCAGGGGCCCACTCAATGAGCAGTTCTTC
TRBD1 TRBJ2-1 TRBV7-9 NA CASSLSGQGASETQFF TGTGCCAGCAGCTTATCCGGACAGGGGGCTTCGGAGACCCAGTTCTTC
NA TRBJ2-7 TRBV5-1 medium-sized CASSLDGVADFEQYF TGCGCCAGCAGCTTGGATGGAGTAGCCGACTTCGAGCAGTACTTC
NA TRBJ1-4 TRBV7-6 NA CASSPSGGEKLFF TGTGCCAGCAGCCCTTCCGGAGGTGAAAAACTGTTTTTT
TRBD2 TRBJ2-5 TRBV11-2 NA CASSFGGLAGVGEQYF TGTGCCAGCAGCTTCGGGGGGCTAGCGGGAGTTGGAGAGCAGTACTTC
NA TRBJ2-7 TRBV7-9 NA CASSFGAQRSYEQYF TGTGCCAGCAGCTTCGGAGCCCAAAGAAGCTACGAGCAGTACTTC
NA TRBJ2-3 TRBV5-6 NA CASSLRADLDTDTQYF TGTGCCAGCAGCTTGAGGGCGGATCTCGACACAGATACGCAGTATTTT
NA TRBJ1-1 TRBV12-3/TRBV12-4 few CASSLAAEWAFF TGTGCCAGCAGTTTAGCGGCCGAGTGGGCTTTCTTT
NA TRBJ1-2 TRBV4-2 NA CASSQEVSGLPYGYTF TGTGCCAGCAGCCAAGAAGTGTCAGGGCTTCCCTATGGCTACACCTTC
NA TRBJ1-3 TRBV28 NA CASSFLTGQGGSGNTIYF TGTGCCAGCAGTTTCTTGACAGGACAAGGGGGATCTGGAAACACCATATATTTT
NA TRBJ2-1 TRBV4-1 NA CASSQGIRGPMSSYNEQFF TGCGCCAGCAGCCAAGGAATAAGGGGACCGATGAGCTCCTACAATGAGCAGTTCTTC
TRBD2 TRBJ2-5 TRBV7-2 NA CASTLAGRETQYF TGTGCCAGCACACTAGCGGGACGTGAGACCCAGTACTTC
TRBD2 TRBJ2-3 TRBV9 few CASSGMTSGSSTDTQYF TGTGCCAGCAGCGGAATGACTAGCGGGAGTTCCACAGATACGCAGTATTTT
TRBD2 TRBJ2-1 TRBV7-3 NA CASSLRPSGTNEQFF TGTGCCAGCAGCTTAAGGCCTAGCGGGACCAATGAGCAGTTCTTC
TRBD2 TRBJ2-1 TRBV12-3/TRBV12-4 many CASSSYPTSGRAYNEQFF TGTGCCAGCAGTTCCTACCCGACTAGCGGGAGGGCCTACAATGAGCAGTTCTTC
NA TRBJ1-1 TRBV29-1 few CSVGDITEAFF TGCAGCGTTGGGGACATCACTGAAGCTTTCTTT
NA TRBJ2-4 TRBV5-1 NA CASSPVLVGVAKNIQYF TGCGCCAGCAGCCCGGTTCTAGTTGGGGTAGCCAAAAACATTCAGTACTTC
TRBD1 TRBJ2-7 TRBV12-3/TRBV12-4 few CASSAQGQSYEQYF TGTGCCAGCAGTGCCCAGGGACAGTCCTACGAGCAGTACTTC